These 29 T cell receptor beta chains were sequenced from one sample in a study of T cell changes during pregnancy in multiple sclerosis (dated by TCRdb to about 2019). The library was built by means of the immunoSEQ multiplex PCR assay. This is the immuneACCESS table as TCRdb keeps it, with only in-frame sequences that have V and J called. A part of the clones is gone; compared with another copy, unresolved V genes explain less than half, and the rest is unexplained. Here the sample has over 80,000 clones; 90% occur a single time. The ten biggest clones cover 0.7% to 0.9% of the sample. Sample: peripheral blood, taken in the second trimester of pregnancy. All receptors derive from a female donor in good health, enrolled as a control in a pregnancy study.

The CDR3: CASSPQSTGGSTDTQYF. The CDR3 coding sequence is TGTGCCAGCTCACCACAATCCACGGGGGGGAGCACAGATACGCAGTATTTT. The rearrangement links TRBV18 to TRBJ2-3, with 8 bases aligning to TRBD2. J gave up 0 bases and V 1 base, and 6 bases lay outside the gene matches. The CDR3 sequence is 17 residues long. Germline V gene data show CDR1 as KGHSH and CDR2 as LQKENI.

This clone appeared once. DNA for the CDR3: TGTGCCAGCAGTTACCAGGGGAGCTATGGCTACACCTTC. The encoded protein is CASSYQGSYGYTF. The rearrangement uses TRBV28 and TRBJ1-2; D is perhaps TRBD1 (6 bases). CDR1 MDHEN and CDR2 SYDVKM come from the germline V gene. CDR3 length equals 13 residues. Trimming removed 4 bases from V and 4 bases from J, with 10 bases in between.

The gene calls are TRBV6-5 and TRBJ1-1; the D gene is possibly TRBD1 (5 bases). CDR1 is MNHEY and CDR2 is SVGAGI in the germline V gene. With 2 bases removed from V and 2 bases from J, the gap between germline ends came to 15 bases. The CDR3 has 16 residues. The CDR3 here is CASSYGGGFLNTEAFF. The CDR3 DNA sequence: TGTGCCAGCAGTTACGGGGGAGGTTTCCTTAACACTGAAGCTTTCTTT.

The chain employs TRBV15 and TRBJ2-1, with 7 bases aligning to TRBD1. Germline V CDR1 and CDR2: LNHNV, YYDKDF (reference sequence). This CDR3 spans 16 amino acids. J lost 8 bases, V lost 0 bases, and 10 bases had no gene match. CDR3 DNA: TGTGCCACCAGCAGAGATAGGGGGCCCGCTAGTGATGAGCAGTTCTTC. Translation: CATSRDRGPASDEQFF.

The chain joins TRBV19 to TRBJ2-7; TRBD1 matches 7 bases. The germline V gene encodes CDR1 LNHDA and CDR2 SQIVND (reference sequence). The CDR3 extends over 14 amino acids. The V segment lost 5 bases and the J segment 3 bases; nucleotides outside the gene matches: 7. The CDR3 protein is CASSPGGSHYEQYF. The CDR3 nucleotides read TGTGCCAGTAGTCCAGGGGGTTCCCACTACGAGCAGTACTTC. Full variable domain (rest looked up from reference TRBV19 and TRBJ2-7): DGGITQSPKYLFRKEGQNVTLSCEQNLNHDAMYWYRQDPGQGLRLIYYSQIVNDFQKGDIAEGYSVSREKKESFPLTVTSAQKNPTAFYLCASSPGGSHYEQYFGPGTRLTVT.

V usage is TRBV6-1 and J usage is TRBJ2-2, with 10 bases lining up with TRBD2. Germline assignment: CDR1 MNHNS and CDR2 SASEGT. V dropped 10 bases and J dropped 7; count of bases not matched to a gene: 12. The CDR3 covers 15 residues. DNA of the CDR3: TGTGCCACTAAGACATCGAGCGGGGGGGGCGGGGAGCTGTTTTTT. It is translated as CATKTSSGGGGELFF.

This clone is a singleton in its sample. This chain links TRBV6-1 with TRBJ1-1; no clear D gene. The germline CDR1 and CDR2 sequences are MNHNS and SASEGT. The CDR3 is made up of 11 amino acids. V lost 8 bases, J lost 8 bases, and 12 bases lay in between. CDR3 DNA sequence: TGTGCCAGCGGGCCGCCCTTGGAAGCTTTCTTT. Encoded protein: CASGPPLEAFF.

The chain employs TRBV30 and TRBJ2-7; a weak D match, TRBD2 (6 bases). The germline V and J ends were trimmed by 6 bases and 0 bases, with 15 bases remaining between them. Per germline, CDR1 GTSNPN and CDR2 SVGIG (reference sequence). The CDR3 totals 14 residues. The CDR3 nucleotides read TGTGCCTGCGATAGCGGAACTAGCTCCTACGAGCAGTACTTC. Protein sequence: CACDSGTSSYEQYF.

This clone came up once. The V and J genes are TRBV11-2 and TRBJ2-7; TRBD1 might be the D (6 bases). The CDR3 is made up of 15 amino acids. V was shortened by 1 base and J by 3 bases, with 13 bases between the two germline ends. Looked up from germline, CDR1 is SGHAT and CDR2 is FQNNGV. In DNA, the CDR3 is TGTGCCAGCAGCTTAGCCGGGAAAGGGGGCTACGAGCAGTACTTC. It codes for CASSLAGKGGYEQYF.

V and J are TRBV19 and TRBJ2-7; 8 bases line up with TRBD1. The CDR3 totals 14 residues. Germline V lookup: CDR1 LNHDA, CDR2 SQIVND (reference sequence). V shed 4 bases, J shed 3 bases, and the junction held 5 bases outside the gene matches. The CDR3 bases are TGTGCCAGTAGTAGGACAGGGACTCTCTACGAGCAGTACTTC. Its protein product is CASSRTGTLYEQYF. The full variable domain, completed using reference TRBV19 and TRBJ2-7, is DGGITQSPKYLFRKEGQNVTLSCEQNLNHDAMYWYRQDPGQGLRLIYYSQIVNDFQKGDIAEGYSVSREKKESFPLTVTSAQKNPTAFYLCASSRTGTLYEQYFGPGTRLTVT.

This chain connects TRBV5-1 to TRBJ2-7, with 7 nucleotides matching TRBD2. Unmatched junction bases numbered 6, after V lost 3 bases and J lost 0 bases. This CDR3 comprises 15 residues. CDR1 and CDR2 from the germline V gene are SGHRS and YFSETQ. CDR3 protein: CASSYGGTSSYEQYF. The CDR3 DNA follows: TGCGCCAGCAGCTACGGGGGGACGTCCTCCTACGAGCAGTACTTC.

This rearrangement joins TRBV6-1 to TRBJ2-7; maybe TRBD2 (6 bases). Germline CDR1 MNHNS, CDR2 SASEGT. The length of the CDR3 is 15 residues. With 7 bases removed from V and 4 bases from J, the gap between germline ends came to 20 bases. DNA of the CDR3: TGTGCCAGCACCCTGAACGGGGGTCTTAGGTACGAGCAGTACTTC. Translated, it gives CASTLNGGLRYEQYF.

The chain uses TRBV7-2 and TRBJ2-7; TRBD1 aligns across 8 bases. The V segment lost 1 base and the J segment 4 bases; nucleotides outside the gene matches: 6. Germline-derived CDR1 and CDR2 are SGHTA and FQGNSA. This CDR3 has 15 amino acids. CDR3 protein: CASSLGANRGYEQYF. The CDR3 region has the DNA TGTGCCAGCAGCTTAGGGGCGAACAGGGGGTACGAGCAGTACTTC.

The J gene is TRBJ1-5, the V gene TRBV7-2; unclear D gene. V shed 2 bases and J shed 0 bases, with 8 bases lying between them. Per germline, CDR1 SGHTA and CDR2 FQGNSA. The CDR3 contains 15 residues. The CDR3: CASSLSGYSNQPQHF. DNA for the CDR3: TGTGCCAGCAGCTTATCGGGGTATAGCAATCAGCCCCAGCATTTT.

This rearrangement joins TRBV18 to TRBJ1-4; D is ambiguous. This CDR3 is built from 16 residues. Trimming stripped 3 bases from V and 5 bases from J, with 16 bases between. Germline loops: CDR1 KGHSH, CDR2 LQKENI. The CDR3: CASSPLPGSDNEKLFF. DNA for the CDR3: TGTGCCAGCTCACCTCTCCCCGGCAGCGACAATGAAAAACTGTTTTTT. Variable domain in full (rest from reference TRBV18 and TRBJ1-4): NAGVMQNPRHLVRRRGQEARLRCSPMKGHSHVYWYRQLPEEGLKFMVYLQKENIIDESGMPKERFSAEFPKEGPSILRIQQVVRGDSAAYFCASSPLPGSDNEKLFFGSGTQLSVL.

V and J are TRBV2 and TRBJ1-6; TRBD1 is a possible D gene (6 bases). The V end was cut by 5 bases, the J end by 5 bases, with 13 bases between. The CDR3 length is 15 residues. Germline V gene sequence: CDR1 SNHLY, CDR2 FYNNEI. CDR3: CASSPGHLNNSPLHF. CDR3 nucleotide sequence: TGTGCCAGCAGTCCGGGACACCTAAATAATTCACCCCTCCACTTT.

The chain has TRBV19 and TRBJ1-1; no firm D call. V was trimmed by 2 bases and J by 11 bases, leaving 15 bases between them. CDR3 length equals 13 residues. The V gene's germline CDR1 is LNHDA and CDR2 SQIVND (reference sequence). CDR3: CASSITSHRDAFF. The CDR3 nucleotides read TGTGCCAGTAGTATAACAAGCCACAGAGACGCTTTCTTT.

The genes are TRBV27 and TRBJ2-7; the match to TRBD2 covers 10 bases. The V gene's germline CDR1 is MNHEY and CDR2 SMNVEV (reference sequence). This CDR3 region has 15 residues. After removal of 4 bases from V and 2 bases from J, the junction contained 5 bases not matched to a gene. The chain's CDR3 is CASSWASGGTYEQYF. DNA for the CDR3: TGTGCCAGCAGTTGGGCTAGCGGGGGTACCTACGAGCAGTACTTC.

The chain is built from TRBV27 and TRBJ2-7, with D possibly being TRBD2 (5 bases). The CDR3 spans 14 residues. Germline V CDR1 and CDR2: MNHEY, SMNVEV (reference sequence). The V end was cut by 0 bases, the J end by 1 base, with 7 bases between. Here the CDR3 reads CASSLSRLSYEQYF. CDR3 in DNA: TGTGCCAGCAGTTTATCACGACTATCCTACGAGCAGTACTTC.

This clone is a singleton in its sample. The genes are TRBV2 and TRBJ2-7; 8 bases map to TRBD2. Germline CDR1 SNHLY, CDR2 FYNNEI. With 4 bases clipped from V and 3 bases from J, the junction kept 8 bases outside the gene matches. This CDR3 comprises 15 residues. As DNA, the CDR3 is TGTGCCAGCAGTGCACAGCGGGAGATAAGCTACGAGCAGTACTTC. It codes for CASSAQREISYEQYF. The whole variable domain, remainder taken from reference TRBV2 and TRBJ2-7, is EPEVTQTPSHQVTQMGQEVILRCVPISNHLYFYWYRQILGQKVEFLVSFYNNEISEKSEIFDDQFSVERPDGSNFTLKIRSTKLEDSAMYFCASSAQREISYEQYFGPGTRLTVT.

V usage is TRBV27 and J usage is TRBJ2-3, with D perhaps matching TRBD1 (6 bases). V was cut by 4 bases and J by 1 base, with 9 bases left in between. This CDR3 region has 14 residues. Germline assignment: CDR1 MNHEY and CDR2 SMNVEV (reference sequence). CDR3 nucleotides: TGTGCCAGCAGTTCAAGACAGGGCACAGATACGCAGTATTTT. It codes for CASSSRQGTDTQYF.

V gene TRBV28 combines with J gene TRBJ1-5; 9 nucleotides align to TRBD1. The CDR3 consists of 16 residues. The J segment lost 7 bases and the V segment lost 6 bases, leaving 13 bases of the junction unmatched. Germline lookup yields CDR1 MDHEN and CDR2 SYDVKM. Here the CDR3 DNA reads TGTGCCAGCAGGTCGACCGGGACAGGGCGCCACCAGCCCCAGCATTTT. This encodes CASRSTGTGRHQPQHF. The whole variable domain, filled in from reference TRBV28 and TRBJ1-5, reads DVKVTQSSRYLVKRTGEKVFLECVQDMDHENMFWYRQDPGLGLRLIYFSYDVKMKEKGDIPEGYSVSREKKERFSLILESASTNQTSMYLCASRSTGTGRHQPQHFGDGTRLSIL.

The V and J genes are TRBV5-6 and TRBJ2-2; 8 positions match TRBD2. Germline loops: CDR1 SGHDT, CDR2 YYEEEE. The CDR3 runs 15 residues. The V and J ends lost 4 bases and 3 bases, in that order; junction bases with no gene match: 5. In nucleotides, the CDR3 is TGTGCCAGCAGCCCCCCGGGGGGGCACACCGGGGAGCTGTTTTTT. It encodes CASSPPGGHTGELFF.

This clone was seen only once. This chain links TRBV5-6 with TRBJ1-1, with 8 bases matching TRBD1. This CDR3 has 13 amino acids. The germline gives CDR1 SGHDT, CDR2 YYEEEE. J was trimmed by 7 bases and V by 4 bases; bases with no gene match: 6. CDR3 sequence: CASSVDRGGEAFF. The CDR3 region has the DNA TGTGCCAGCAGCGTAGACAGGGGTGGTGAAGCTTTCTTT.

The chain couples TRBV25-1 to TRBJ2-5; 7 nucleotides match TRBD1. The CDR3 sequence is 14 residues long. Unmatched junction bases numbered 9, after V lost 6 bases and J lost 5 bases. Germline V gene sequence: CDR1 MGHDK, CDR2 SYGVNS. CDR3: CASSDRVVRETQYF. The CDR3 DNA reads TGTGCCAGCAGCGACAGGGTTGTACGGGAGACCCAGTACTTC.

This chain links TRBV29-1 with TRBJ2-2; D possibly corresponds to TRBD2 (6 bases). V lost 4 bases and J 5 bases, leaving 11 bases between the germline ends. This CDR3 is built from 13 residues. CDR1 and CDR2 from the germline V gene are SQVTM and ANQGSEA. The CDR3 loop is CSVVGGGTGELFF. In DNA, the CDR3 is TGCAGCGTTGTGGGAGGTGGGACCGGGGAGCTGTTTTTT.

The chain employs TRBV6-6 and TRBJ1-1; 7 positions match TRBD1. Germline CDR1 and CDR2: MNHNY and SVGAGI (reference sequence). The J segment lost 0 bases and the V segment lost 0 bases, leaving 4 bases of the junction unmatched. CDR3 length: 16 amino acids. CDR3 region: CASSYSKGGVNTEAFF. The DNA of the CDR3 is TGTGCCAGCAGTTACTCGAAAGGGGGCGTGAACACTGAAGCTTTCTTT.

The V gene is TRBV27, the J gene TRBJ1-1, with 7 bases identical to TRBD1. The CDR3 spans 13 residues. Trimming took 5 bases from V and 2 from J; bases not matched to a gene: 2. CDR1 and CDR2 from the germline V gene are MNHEY and SMNVEV (reference sequence). The CDR3 nucleotides read TGTGCCAGCAGTCACAGGGGTAACACTGAAGCTTTCTTT. This encodes CASSHRGNTEAFF.

CDR3 nucleotide sequence: TGTGCCAGCAGCTTAACTAGCGGATACACCGGGGAGCTGTTTTTT. The encoded protein is CASSLTSGYTGELFF. The rearrangement joins TRBV7-2 to TRBJ2-2, with TRBD2 identical over 8 bases. Germline V lookup: CDR1 SGHTA, CDR2 FQGNSA. CDR3 length: 15 amino acids. After removal of 2 bases from V and 3 bases from J, the junction contained 2 bases not matched to a gene.